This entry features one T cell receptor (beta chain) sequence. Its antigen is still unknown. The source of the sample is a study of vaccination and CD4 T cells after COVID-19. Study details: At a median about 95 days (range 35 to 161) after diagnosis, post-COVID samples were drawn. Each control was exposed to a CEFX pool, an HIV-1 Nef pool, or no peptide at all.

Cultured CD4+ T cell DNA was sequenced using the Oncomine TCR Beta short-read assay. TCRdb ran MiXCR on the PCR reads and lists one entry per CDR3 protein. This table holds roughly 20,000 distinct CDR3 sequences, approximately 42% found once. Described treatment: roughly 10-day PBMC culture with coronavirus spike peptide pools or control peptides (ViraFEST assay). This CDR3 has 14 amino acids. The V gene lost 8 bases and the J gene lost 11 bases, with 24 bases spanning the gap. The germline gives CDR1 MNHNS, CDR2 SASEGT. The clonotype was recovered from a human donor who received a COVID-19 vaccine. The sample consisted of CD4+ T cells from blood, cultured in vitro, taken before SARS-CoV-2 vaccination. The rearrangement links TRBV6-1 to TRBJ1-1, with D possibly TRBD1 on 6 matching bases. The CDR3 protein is CASELRGGSPWAFF. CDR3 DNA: TGTGCCAGCGAACTAAGGGGGGGCTCGCCCTGGGCTTTCTTT.